The 13 T cell receptor beta chains presented below share a single source sample, sequenced in a study of beta chain features in type 1 diabetes. Expressed TCRB transcripts got sequenced, as all isolated RNA was reverse transcribed. Libraries were prepared by immunoSEQ multiplex PCR; TCRdb keeps only in-frame clonotypes and omits some of them. Here the sample spans 850,000 to 900,000 clones, roughly a sixth being singletons. Sequenced material: naive CD4+ T cells from blood. The receptors stem from a woman between 18 and 30 years old in good health.

This clone was found a few times. The rearrangement joins TRBV6-1 to TRBJ2-7; D is undetermined. Germline-derived CDR1 and CDR2 are MNHNS and SASEGT. The CDR3 has 12 residues. Between the trimmed V and J ends, which lost 8 bases and 2 bases, there was a span of 10 bases. This chain's CDR3 is CASSTVAYEQYF. DNA for the CDR3: TGTGCCAGCTCGACCGTGGCCTACGAGCAGTACTTC.

CDR3 sequence: CASSLAAGGGFGPGELFF. The CDR3 nucleotides read TGTGCCAGCAGCTTAGCTGCAGGGGGCGGATTTGGTCCCGGGGAGCTGTTTTTT. The chain links TRBV7-2 to TRBJ2-2; 8 bases align to TRBD1. Germline CDR1 is SGHTA and CDR2 is FQGNSA. V shed 0 bases and J 6 bases; nucleotides not matched to a gene: 12. This CDR3 contains 18 residues.

V usage is TRBV7-2 and J usage is TRBJ1-2; D is uncertain. Looked up from germline, CDR1 is SGHTA and CDR2 is FQGNSA. This CDR3 is 15 amino acids long. The V gene lost 1 base and the J gene lost 2 bases, with 11 bases spanning the gap. As DNA, the CDR3 is TGTGCCAGCAGCTTAGTATCCGGTCAGAACTATGGCTACACCTTC. The encoded protein is CASSLVSGQNYGYTF.

The J gene is TRBJ2-1, the V gene TRBV7-2; 9 bases are a match to TRBD2. The CDR3 spans 15 residues. Looked up from germline, CDR1 is SGHTA and CDR2 is FQGNSA. V was clipped by 1 base and J by 5 bases; unmatched bases: 3. The CDR3 nucleotides are TGTGCCAGCAGCTTAGGCGGGAGGGCCAACAATGAGCAGTTCTTC. It yields the protein CASSLGGRANNEQFF. The whole variable domain, remainder taken from reference TRBV7-2 and TRBJ2-1, is GAGVSQSPSNKVTEKGKDVELRCDPISGHTALYWYRQSLGQGLEFLIYFQGNSAPDKSGLPSDRFSAERTGGSVSTLTIQRTQQEDSAVYLCASSLGGRANNEQFFGPGTRLTVL.

This clone was found a few times. V is TRBV18 and J is TRBJ2-7, with D perhaps given as TRBD1 or TRBD2 (5 bases each). V dropped 6 bases and J dropped 0 bases, with 15 bases sitting between them. The length of the CDR3 is 15 residues. Per germline, CDR1 KGHSH and CDR2 LQKENI. CDR3 sequence reads: CASSSAGTISYEQYF. The CDR3 DNA reads as TGTGCCAGCTCCTCTGCAGGGACCATCTCCTACGAGCAGTACTTC.

The chain uses TRBV10-2 and TRBJ2-2, with 11 bases lining up with TRBD2. This CDR3 is 18 amino acids long. With V trimmed by 4 bases and J by 1 base, 8 bases remained unmatched. Germline values: CDR1 WSHSY, CDR2 SAAADI. CDR3 DNA sequence: TGCGCCAGCAGTGCGACCTCTGGACTAGCGGGGAACACCGGGGAGCTGTTTTTT. This sequence encodes CASSATSGLAGNTGELFF.

V and J are TRBV7-2 and TRBJ1-1, with unresolved D. The CDR3 sequence is 14 residues long. Germline CDR1 and CDR2: SGHTA and FQGNSA. Trimming took off 7 bases at V and 4 bases at J, with 16 bases between the two ends. The CDR3 DNA sequence: TGTGCCAGCACCATTTCGTGGGTCGGCACTGAAGCTTTCTTT. Protein sequence: CASTISWVGTEAFF.

The V call is TRBV10-3, the J call TRBJ2-5; 9 nucleotides match TRBD1. The assigned J gene may be wrong: the sequence end matches TRBJ2-7 better. CDR1 ENHRY and CDR2 SYGVKD come from the germline V gene. This CDR3 is built from 15 residues. In DNA, the CDR3 is TGTGCCATCAGTGCATTGGGACAGGGACAGTACGAGCAGTACTTC. This translates into CAISALGQGQYEQYF.

The genes are TRBV6-5 and TRBJ2-7; no clear D gene. This CDR3 contains 14 residues. The V end was cut by 5 bases, the J end by 4 bases, with 15 bases between. Looked up from germline, CDR1 is MNHEY and CDR2 is SVGAGI. The CDR3 loop is CASSESWRSYEQYF. CDR3 bases: TGTGCCAGCAGTGAATCGTGGCGGAGTTACGAGCAGTACTTC.

The chain uses TRBV5-4 and TRBJ2-7, with 10 bases lining up with TRBD1. With V trimmed by 3 bases and J by 6 bases, 12 bases remained unmatched. This CDR3 region has 16 residues. Germline V gene lookup returns CDR1 SGHNT and CDR2 YYREEE (reference sequence). CDR3 bases: TGTGCCAGCAGCTCAGGCCTGGACAGGGGGGTGGGCGAGCAGTACTTC. Protein product: CASSSGLDRGVGEQYF.

The chain combines TRBV7-2 with TRBJ2-5, with D unclear. Trimming removed 2 bases at V and 5 bases at J, with 6 bases between. The CDR3 totals 12 residues. Germline V gene sequence: CDR1 SGHTA, CDR2 FQGNSA. The CDR3 DNA reads as TGTGCCAGCAGCTTATTTCCGGAGACCCAGTACTTC. This sequence encodes CASSLFPETQYF.

The chain carries TRBV23-1 and TRBJ2-1; TRBD2 agrees at 8 bases. TRBV23-1 is assigned to the ORF class and has an uncertain function. The J segment lost 5 bases and the V segment lost 0 bases, leaving 6 bases of the junction unmatched. The CDR3 runs to 16 residues. The DNA of the CDR3 is TGCGCCAGCAGTCAATCAGCCGGGAGGGATAACAATGAGCAGTTCTTC. Translated, it gives CASSQSAGRDNNEQFF.

V gene TRBV18 combines with J gene TRBJ2-7, with TRBD1 matching 10 bases. Germline V gives CDR1 KGHSH, CDR2 LQKENI. The CDR3 loop spans 15 amino acids. V dropped 6 bases and J dropped 3; count of bases not matched to a gene: 8. The CDR3 sequence: CASSSAGQGVYEQYF. CDR3 sequence (DNA): TGTGCCAGCTCCTCGGCAGGACAGGGGGTCTACGAGCAGTACTTC.